These 5 T cell receptor beta chains were all obtained from the same sample, sequenced in a study of T cells after yellow fever vaccination. TCRdb re-called the 5' RACE reads through MiXCR, storing one row per CDR3 protein. The sample yields approximately 610,000 distinct CDR3 sequences, about 17% seen once. The material sequenced was PBMCs, taken 4 to 5 days after the first yellow fever vaccination. These receptors all stem from a man younger than 30 who received the YFV17D yellow fever vaccine.

This clonotype was observed a handful of times. The chain couples TRBV9 to TRBJ2-2; possibly TRBD1 for D (6 bases). V lost 1 base, J lost 6 bases, and 10 bases lay in between. The CDR3 is 14 residues long. Germline CDR1 reads SGDLS; CDR2 reads YYNGEE. The CDR3 loop reads CASSVTTGSGELFF. DNA for the CDR3: TGTGCCAGCAGCGTAACCACAGGGTCCGGGGAGCTGTTTTTT.

The chain joins TRBV30 to TRBJ2-7, with 12 bases identical to TRBD1. This CDR3 contains 15 residues. V lost 5 bases and J lost 4; bases outside the gene matches: 9. CDR1 is GTSNPN, CDR2 SVGIG, per germline (reference sequence). This chain's CDR3 is CAWEPGQGARYEQYF. Written as DNA, the CDR3 is TGTGCCTGGGAACCGGGACAGGGGGCGCGGTACGAGCAGTACTTC.

This sequence joins TRBV12-3 or TRBV12-4 and TRBJ2-1; 9 nucleotides align to TRBD2. V was clipped by 0 bases and J by 0 bases; unmatched bases: 0. The CDR3 spans 16 residues. This CDR3 reads CASSLAGLASYNEQFF. The CDR3 nucleotides are TGTGCCAGCAGTTTAGCGGGACTAGCCTCCTACAATGAGCAGTTCTTC.

In this sample, this clonotype turned up a few times. The chain recombines TRBV15 with TRBJ1-4; the D is unclear. The V and J ends lost 1 base and 3 bases respectively, with 9 bases between them. Germline CDR1 is LNHNV and CDR2 is YYDKDF (reference sequence). This CDR3 has 15 residues. For the CDR3, the DNA is TGTGCCACCAGCAGAGTGGCATTGGCTAATGAAAAACTGTTTTTT. It encodes CATSRVALANEKLFF. The full variable domain, with the rest looked up from reference TRBV15 and TRBJ1-4, is DAMVIQNPRYQVTQFGKPVTLSCSQTLNHNVMYWYQQKSSQAPKLLFHYYDKDFNNEADTPDNFQSRRPNTSFCFLDIRSPGLGDTAMYLCATSRVALANEKLFFGSGTQLSVL.

This clonotype has at least ten counts. The chain links TRBV4-2 to TRBJ2-3; TRBD2 agrees at 7 bases. Germline assignment: CDR1 LGHNA and CDR2 YNFKEQ. The CDR3 runs 13 residues. The V segment lost 4 bases and the J segment 6 bases; nucleotides outside the gene matches: 4. The DNA of the CDR3 is TGTGCCAGCAGCCTTCGGGGGGAGGATACGCAGTATTTT. Translated: CASSLRGEDTQYF.